The clone carrying this TCR beta chain was detected ten times or more. The entry originates in a study of CD8+CD57+ T cells in acquired aplastic anemia. Study in general: Each DNA sample taken from sorted CD4+ and CD8+ cells came to approximately 3.3 ug on average. The study obtained 9 million to 13 million reads on average for CD4+ cells from healthy donors.

Genomic DNA served as template for TCR beta VDJ and CDR3 profiling. TCRdb analysed the reads with MiXCR anew, one entry per CDR3 protein. The data contain over 150,000 distinct CDR3 sequences, approximately 40% of them singletons. From germline, CDR1 is SGHKS and CDR2 YYEKEE (reference sequence). V gave up 2 bases and J gave up 1 base, with 16 bases separating them. The CDR3 loop spans 16 amino acids. The receptor was isolated from a human donor in good health. Sequencing was done on a sample of sorted CD4+, CD8+, or CD8+CD57+ T cells (not recorded which) from PBMCs. The chain employs TRBV5-5 and TRBJ2-7; possible D gene TRBD2, 5 bases. The chain's CDR3 is CASSFVSGFRSYEQYF. CDR3 bases: TGTGCCAGCAGCTTCGTTTCGGGGTTTCGGTCCTACGAGCAGTACTTC.